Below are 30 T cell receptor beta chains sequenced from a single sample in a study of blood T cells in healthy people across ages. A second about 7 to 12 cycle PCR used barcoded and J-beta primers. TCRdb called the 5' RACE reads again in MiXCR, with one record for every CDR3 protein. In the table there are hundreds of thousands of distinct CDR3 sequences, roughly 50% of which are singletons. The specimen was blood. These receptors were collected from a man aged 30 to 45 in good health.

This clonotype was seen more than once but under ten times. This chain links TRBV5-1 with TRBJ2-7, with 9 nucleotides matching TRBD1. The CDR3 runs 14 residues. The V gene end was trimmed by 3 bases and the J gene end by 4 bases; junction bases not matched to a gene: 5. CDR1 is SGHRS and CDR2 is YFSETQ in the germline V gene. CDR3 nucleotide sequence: TGCGCCAGCAGCTCATCGGGACAGGGTTACGAGCAGTACTTC. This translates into CASSSSGQGYEQYF.

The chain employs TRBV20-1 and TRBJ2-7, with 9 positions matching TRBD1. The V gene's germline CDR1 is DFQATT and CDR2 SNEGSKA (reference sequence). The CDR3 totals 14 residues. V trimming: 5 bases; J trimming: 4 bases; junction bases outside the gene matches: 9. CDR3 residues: CSAQRDRAIYEQYF. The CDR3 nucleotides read TGCAGTGCTCAAAGGGACAGGGCCATATACGAGCAGTACTTC.

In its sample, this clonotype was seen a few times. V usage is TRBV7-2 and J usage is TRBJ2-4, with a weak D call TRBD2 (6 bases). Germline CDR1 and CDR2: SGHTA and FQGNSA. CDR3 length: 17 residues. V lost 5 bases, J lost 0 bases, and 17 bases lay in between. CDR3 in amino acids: CASSISSGEVAKNIQYF. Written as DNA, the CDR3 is TGTGCCAGCAGCATATCCTCGGGGGAAGTAGCCAAAAACATTCAGTACTTC. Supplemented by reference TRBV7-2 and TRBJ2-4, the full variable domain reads GAGVSQSPSNKVTEKGKDVELRCDPISGHTALYWYRQSLGQGLEFLIYFQGNSAPDKSGLPSDRFSAERTGGSVSTLTIQRTQQEDSAVYLCASSISSGEVAKNIQYFGAGTRLSVL.

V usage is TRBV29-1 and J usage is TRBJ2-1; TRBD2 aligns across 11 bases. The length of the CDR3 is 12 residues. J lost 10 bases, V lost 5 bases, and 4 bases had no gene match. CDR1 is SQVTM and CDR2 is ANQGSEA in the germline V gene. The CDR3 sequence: CSVMGTSGEQFF. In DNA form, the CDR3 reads TGCAGCGTTATGGGGACTAGCGGAGAGCAGTTCTTC.

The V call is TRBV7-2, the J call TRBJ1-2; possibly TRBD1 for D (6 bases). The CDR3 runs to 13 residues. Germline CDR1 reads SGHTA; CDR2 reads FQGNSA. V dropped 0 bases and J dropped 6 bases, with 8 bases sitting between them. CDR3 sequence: CASSLAQGNGYTF. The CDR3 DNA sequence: TGTGCCAGCAGCTTAGCGCAGGGGAATGGCTACACCTTC.

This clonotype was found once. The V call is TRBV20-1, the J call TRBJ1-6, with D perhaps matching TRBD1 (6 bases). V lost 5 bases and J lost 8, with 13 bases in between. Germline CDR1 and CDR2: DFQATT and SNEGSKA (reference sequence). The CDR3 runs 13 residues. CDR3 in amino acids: CSAQTGYDSPLHF. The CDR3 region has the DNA TGCAGTGCTCAGACAGGATACGATTCACCCCTCCACTTT.

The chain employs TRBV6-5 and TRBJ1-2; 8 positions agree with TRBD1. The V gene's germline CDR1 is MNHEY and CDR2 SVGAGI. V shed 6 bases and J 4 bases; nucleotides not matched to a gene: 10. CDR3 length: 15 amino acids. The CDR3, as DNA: TGTGCCAGCAGACTCACAGGGGGGGGATTCTATGGCTACACCTTC. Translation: CASRLTGGGFYGYTF.

CDR3 amino acids: CASRRDNYEQYF. The CDR3 DNA is TGCGCCAGCAGAAGGGACAACTACGAGCAGTACTTC. The genes are TRBV5-1 and TRBJ2-7, with D possibly TRBD1 on 6 matching bases. The V end lost 5 bases, the J end lost 3 bases, and 9 bases lay between the germline ends. CDR3 length: 12 residues. Germline values: CDR1 SGHRS, CDR2 YFSETQ.

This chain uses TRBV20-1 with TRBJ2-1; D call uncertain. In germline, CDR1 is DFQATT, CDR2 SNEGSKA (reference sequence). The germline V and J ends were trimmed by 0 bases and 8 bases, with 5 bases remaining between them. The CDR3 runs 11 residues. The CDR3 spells CSARDLDEQFF. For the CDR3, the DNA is TGCAGTGCTAGAGATCTAGATGAGCAGTTCTTC.

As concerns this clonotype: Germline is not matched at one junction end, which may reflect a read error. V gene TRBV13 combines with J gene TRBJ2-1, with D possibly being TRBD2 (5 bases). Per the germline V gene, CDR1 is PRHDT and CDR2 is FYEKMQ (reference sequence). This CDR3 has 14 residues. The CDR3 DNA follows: TGTGCCAGCAGCCCAACGCGGGCCTACAATGTGCAGTTCTTC. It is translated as CASSPTRAYNVQFF. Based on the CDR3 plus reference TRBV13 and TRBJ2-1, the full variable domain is AAGVIQSPRHLIKEKRETATLKCYPIPRHDTVYWYQQGPGQDPQFLISFYEKMQSDKGSIPDRFSAQQFSDYHSELNMSSLELGDSALYFCASSPTRAYNVQFFGPGTRLTVL.

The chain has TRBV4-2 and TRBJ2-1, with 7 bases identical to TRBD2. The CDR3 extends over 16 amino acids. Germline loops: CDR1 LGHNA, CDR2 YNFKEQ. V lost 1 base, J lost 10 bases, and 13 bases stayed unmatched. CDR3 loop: CASSQGQGRESGEQFF. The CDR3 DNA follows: TGTGCCAGCAGCCAAGGTCAAGGGCGGGAGTCGGGAGAGCAGTTCTTC.

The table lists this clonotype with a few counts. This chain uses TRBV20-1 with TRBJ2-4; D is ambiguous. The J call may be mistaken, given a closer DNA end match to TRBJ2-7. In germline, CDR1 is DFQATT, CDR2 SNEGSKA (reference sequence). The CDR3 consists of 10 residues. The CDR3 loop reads CSARYNEQYF. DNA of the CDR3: TGCAGTGCTAGATACAACGAGCAGTACTTC.

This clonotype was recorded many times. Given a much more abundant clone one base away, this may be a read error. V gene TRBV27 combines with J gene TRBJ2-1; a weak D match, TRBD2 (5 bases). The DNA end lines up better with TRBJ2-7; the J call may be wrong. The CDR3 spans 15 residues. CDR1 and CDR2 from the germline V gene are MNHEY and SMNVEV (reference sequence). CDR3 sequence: CASSLAGSSYNEQYF. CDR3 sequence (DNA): TGTGCCAGCAGTTTAGCGGGCAGCTCCTACAATGAGCAGTACTTC.

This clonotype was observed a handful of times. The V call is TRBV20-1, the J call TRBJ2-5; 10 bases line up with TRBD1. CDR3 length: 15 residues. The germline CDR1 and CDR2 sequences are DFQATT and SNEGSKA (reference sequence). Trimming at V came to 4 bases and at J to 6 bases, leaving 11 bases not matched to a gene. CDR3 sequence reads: CSAIPPGQGTKTQYF. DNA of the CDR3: TGCAGTGCTATCCCTCCGGGACAGGGGACGAAGACCCAGTACTTC.

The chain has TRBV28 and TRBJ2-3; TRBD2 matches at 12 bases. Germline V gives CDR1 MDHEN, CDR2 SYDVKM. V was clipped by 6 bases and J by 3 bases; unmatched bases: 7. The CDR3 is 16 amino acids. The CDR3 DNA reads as TGTGCCAGCAGCACTGACACTAGCGGGAGGACAGATACGCAGTATTTT. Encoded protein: CASSTDTSGRTDTQYF.

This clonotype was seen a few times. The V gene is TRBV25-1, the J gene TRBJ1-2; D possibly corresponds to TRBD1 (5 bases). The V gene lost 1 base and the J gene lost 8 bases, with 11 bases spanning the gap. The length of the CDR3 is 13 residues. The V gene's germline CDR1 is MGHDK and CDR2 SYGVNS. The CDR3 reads CASSEFGGVGYTF. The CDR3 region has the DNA TGTGCCAGCAGTGAATTTGGGGGGGTCGGCTACACCTTC.

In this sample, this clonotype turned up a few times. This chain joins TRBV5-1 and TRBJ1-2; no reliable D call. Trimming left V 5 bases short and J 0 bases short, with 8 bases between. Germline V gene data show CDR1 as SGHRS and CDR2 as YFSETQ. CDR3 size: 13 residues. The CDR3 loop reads CASSTDTNYGYTF. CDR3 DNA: TGCGCCAGCAGTACAGACACTAACTATGGCTACACCTTC. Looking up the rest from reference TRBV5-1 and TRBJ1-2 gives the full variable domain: KAGVTQTPRYLIKTRGQQVTLSCSPISGHRSVSWYQQTPGQGLQFLFEYFSETQRNKGNFPGRFSGRQFSNSRSEMNVSTLELGDSALYLCASSTDTNYGYTFGSGTRLTVV.

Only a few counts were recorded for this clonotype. CDR3: CASSRGSEQYF. CDR3 nucleotides: TGTGCCAGCAGCCGGGGATCCGAGCAGTACTTC. The gene calls are TRBV28 and TRBJ2-7; D may be TRBD2 (5 bases). CDR1 MDHEN and CDR2 SYDVKM come from the germline V gene. The CDR3 runs to 11 residues. Trimming took off 6 bases at V and 6 bases at J, with 9 bases between the two ends.

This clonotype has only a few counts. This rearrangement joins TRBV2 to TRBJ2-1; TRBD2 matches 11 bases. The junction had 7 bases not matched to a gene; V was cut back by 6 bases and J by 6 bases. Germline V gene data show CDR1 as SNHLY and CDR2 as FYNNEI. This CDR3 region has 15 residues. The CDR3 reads CASRPGLAVLNEQFF. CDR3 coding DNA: TGTGCCAGCAGGCCGGGACTAGCGGTCCTCAATGAGCAGTTCTTC.

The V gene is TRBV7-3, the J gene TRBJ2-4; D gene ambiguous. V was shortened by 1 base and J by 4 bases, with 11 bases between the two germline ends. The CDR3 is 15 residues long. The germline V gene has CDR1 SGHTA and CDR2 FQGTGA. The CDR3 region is CASSLMGQRKNIQYF. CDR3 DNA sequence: TGTGCCAGCAGCTTAATGGGCCAGAGAAAAAACATTCAGTACTTC.

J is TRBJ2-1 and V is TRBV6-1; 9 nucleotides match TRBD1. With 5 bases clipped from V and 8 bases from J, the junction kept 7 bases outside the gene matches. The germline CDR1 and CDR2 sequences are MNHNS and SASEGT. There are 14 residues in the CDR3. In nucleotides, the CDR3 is TGTGCCAGCAGTCCCGACAGGGGGTGGGATGAGCAGTTCTTC. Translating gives CASSPDRGWDEQFF.

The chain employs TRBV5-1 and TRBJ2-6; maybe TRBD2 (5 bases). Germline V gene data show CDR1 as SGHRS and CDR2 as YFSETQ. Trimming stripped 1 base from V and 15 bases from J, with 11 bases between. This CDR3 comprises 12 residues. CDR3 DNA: TGCGCCAGCAGCTTGAACAGACGGGACCTGACTTTC. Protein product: CASSLNRRDLTF.

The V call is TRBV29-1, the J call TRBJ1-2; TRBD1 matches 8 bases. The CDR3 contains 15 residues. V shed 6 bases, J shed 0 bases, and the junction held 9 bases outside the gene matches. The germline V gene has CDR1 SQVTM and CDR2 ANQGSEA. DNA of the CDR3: TGCAGCGTGGGGACAGGTACGAATCCTAACTATGGCTACACCTTC. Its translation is CSVGTGTNPNYGYTF.

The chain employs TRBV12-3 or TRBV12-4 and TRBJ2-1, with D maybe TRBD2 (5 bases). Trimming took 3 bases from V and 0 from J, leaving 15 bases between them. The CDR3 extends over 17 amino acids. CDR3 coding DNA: TGTGCCAGCAGTTTCCCGGGAAGGAACCCCTCCTACAATGAGCAGTTCTTC. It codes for CASSFPGRNPSYNEQFF.

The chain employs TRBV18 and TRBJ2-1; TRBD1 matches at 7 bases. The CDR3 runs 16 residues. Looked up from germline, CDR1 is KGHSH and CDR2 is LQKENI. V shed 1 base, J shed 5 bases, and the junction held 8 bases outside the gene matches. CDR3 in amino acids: CASSPLDRVIHNEQFF. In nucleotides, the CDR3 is TGTGCCAGCTCACCACTCGACAGGGTTATCCACAATGAGCAGTTCTTC.

Here the CDR3 DNA reads TGTGCCAGCAGCTTAGATGCAGGGGAGTATGGCTACACCTTC. Amino acid sequence: CASSLDAGEYGYTF. The J gene is TRBJ1-2, the V gene TRBV7-9, with D perhaps matching TRBD1 (6 bases). Trimming removed 1 base at V and 5 bases at J, with 11 bases between. Per germline, CDR1 SEHNR and CDR2 FQNEAQ (reference sequence). The CDR3 runs 14 residues.

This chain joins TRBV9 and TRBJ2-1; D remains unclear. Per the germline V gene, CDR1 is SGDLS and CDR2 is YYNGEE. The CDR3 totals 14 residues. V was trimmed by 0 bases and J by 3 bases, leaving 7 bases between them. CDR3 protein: CASSVEASYNEQFF. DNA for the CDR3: TGTGCCAGCAGCGTAGAAGCTAGCTACAATGAGCAGTTCTTC. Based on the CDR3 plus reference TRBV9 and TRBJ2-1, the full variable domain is DSGVTQTPKHLITATGQRVTLRCSPRSGDLSVYWYQQSLDQGLQFLIQYYNGEERAKGNILERFSAQQFPDLHSELNLSSLELGDSALYFCASSVEASYNEQFFGPGTRLTVL.

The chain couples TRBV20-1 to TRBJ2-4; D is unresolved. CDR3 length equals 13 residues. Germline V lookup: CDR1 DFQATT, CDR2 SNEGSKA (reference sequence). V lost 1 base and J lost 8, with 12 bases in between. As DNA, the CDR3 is TGCAGTGCTAGAGTACCGGGCCGGGACATTCAGTACTTC. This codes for CSARVPGRDIQYF.

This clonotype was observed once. The CDR3 loop is CASSPTGLAGASEQYF. The DNA of the CDR3 is TGTGCCAGCAGCCCCACGGGACTAGCGGGAGCCAGCGAGCAGTACTTC. The chain joins TRBV7-6 to TRBJ2-5; 14 bases line up with TRBD2. The tail of the sequence fits TRBJ2-7 better, so the J call may be wrong. The CDR3 sequence is 16 residues long. From germline, CDR1 is SGHVS and CDR2 FNYEAQ.

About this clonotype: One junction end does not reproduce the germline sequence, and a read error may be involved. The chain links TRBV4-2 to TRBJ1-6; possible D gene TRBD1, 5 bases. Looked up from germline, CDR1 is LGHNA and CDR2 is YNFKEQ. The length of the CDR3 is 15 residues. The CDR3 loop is CASKIGAMDNSPLHF. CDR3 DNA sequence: TGTGCCAGCAAAATCGGGGCTATGGATAATTCGCCCCTCCACTTT.